This TCR beta chain was sequenced in a study of cytomegalovirus exposure and HLA in healthy donors. Study observations and caveats: Earlier findings revealed that most TCR beta V segments proved productive either about 87% or about 30% of the time. The authors later found most CMV-associated TCR beta chains appeared HLA-restricted. TCR beta chain V- and J-gene trimming was linked, in a later analysis, to a missense variant in DCLRE1C.

V trimming: 5 bases; J trimming: 0 bases; junction bases outside the gene matches: 2. The germline gives CDR1 SNHLY, CDR2 FYNNEI. The CDR3 extends over 14 amino acids. Notes on this clone: Its antigen remains unidentified.

PCR was performed using 60 Vbeta and 13 Jbeta primers. Sequencing used immunoSEQ multiplex PCR; TCRdb keeps in-frame clones, though not all of them. The sample holds more than 100,000 clones; around 83% are singletons and the top ten take around 7.8%. Nominal health characterized the donors when sampled, though unrecorded immune exposures were likely. The origin of this receptor is a woman aged 50 to 60 in good health and CMV-seropositive. This rearrangement joins TRBV2 to TRBJ1-1; 8 positions match TRBD1. Sequencing was carried out using PBMCs. The DNA for the CDR3 is TGTGCCAGCAGTAGGACAGGGATGAACACTGAAGCTTTCTTT. This gives the protein CASSRTGMNTEAFF.